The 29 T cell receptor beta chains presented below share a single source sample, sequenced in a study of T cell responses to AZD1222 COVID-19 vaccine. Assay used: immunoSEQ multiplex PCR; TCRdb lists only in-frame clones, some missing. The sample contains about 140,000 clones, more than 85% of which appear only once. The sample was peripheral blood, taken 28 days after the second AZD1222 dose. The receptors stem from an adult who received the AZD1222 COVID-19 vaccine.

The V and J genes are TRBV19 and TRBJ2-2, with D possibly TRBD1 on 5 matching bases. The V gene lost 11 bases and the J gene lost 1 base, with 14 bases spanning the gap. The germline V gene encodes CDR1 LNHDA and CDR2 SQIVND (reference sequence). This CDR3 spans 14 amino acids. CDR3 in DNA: TGTGCCGCCCTGGGGCCGGGGAACACCGGGGAGCTGTTTTTT. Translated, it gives CAALGPGNTGELFF. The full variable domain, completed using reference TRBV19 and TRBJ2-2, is DGGITQSPKYLFRKEGQNVTLSCEQNLNHDAMYWYRQDPGQGLRLIYYSQIVNDFQKGDIAEGYSVSREKKESFPLTVTSAQKNPTAFYLCAALGPGNTGELFFGEGSRLTVL.

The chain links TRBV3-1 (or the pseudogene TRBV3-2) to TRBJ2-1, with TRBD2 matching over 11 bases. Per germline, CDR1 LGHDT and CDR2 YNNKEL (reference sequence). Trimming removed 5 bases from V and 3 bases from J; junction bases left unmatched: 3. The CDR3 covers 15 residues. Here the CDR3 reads CASSYGLAGYNEQFF. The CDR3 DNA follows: TGTGCCAGCAGCTACGGACTAGCGGGCTACAATGAGCAGTTCTTC.

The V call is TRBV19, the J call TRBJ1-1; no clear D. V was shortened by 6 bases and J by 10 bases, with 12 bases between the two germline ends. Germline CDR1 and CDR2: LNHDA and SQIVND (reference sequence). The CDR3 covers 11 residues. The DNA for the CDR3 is TGTGCCAGTAGAAACCAGATTGGAGCTTTCTTT. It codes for CASRNQIGAFF.

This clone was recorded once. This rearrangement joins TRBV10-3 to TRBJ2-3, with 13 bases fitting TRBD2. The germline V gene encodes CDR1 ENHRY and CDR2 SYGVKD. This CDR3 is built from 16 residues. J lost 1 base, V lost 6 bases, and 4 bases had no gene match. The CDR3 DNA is TGTGCCATCAGCGAGGGACTAGCGGGACGCACAGATACGCAGTATTTT. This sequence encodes CAISEGLAGRTDTQYF.

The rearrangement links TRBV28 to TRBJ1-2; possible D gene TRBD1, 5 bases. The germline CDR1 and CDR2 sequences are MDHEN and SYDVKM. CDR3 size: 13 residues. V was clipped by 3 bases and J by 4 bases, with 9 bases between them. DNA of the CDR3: TGTGCCAGCAGTTTGGGGGATCGCTATGGCTACACCTTC. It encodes CASSLGDRYGYTF.

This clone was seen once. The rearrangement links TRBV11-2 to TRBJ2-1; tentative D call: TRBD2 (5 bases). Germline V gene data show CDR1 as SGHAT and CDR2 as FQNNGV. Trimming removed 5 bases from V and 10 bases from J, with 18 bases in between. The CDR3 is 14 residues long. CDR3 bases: TGTGCCAGCAGCCCTGGACGACATAGCGACGAGCAGTTCTTC. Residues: CASSPGRHSDEQFF.

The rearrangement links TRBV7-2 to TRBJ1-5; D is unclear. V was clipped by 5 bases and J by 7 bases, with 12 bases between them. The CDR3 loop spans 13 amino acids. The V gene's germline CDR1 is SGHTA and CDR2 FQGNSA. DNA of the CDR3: TGTGCCAGCAGCCCCCGCACGGGACAGCCCCAGCATTTT. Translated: CASSPRTGQPQHF.

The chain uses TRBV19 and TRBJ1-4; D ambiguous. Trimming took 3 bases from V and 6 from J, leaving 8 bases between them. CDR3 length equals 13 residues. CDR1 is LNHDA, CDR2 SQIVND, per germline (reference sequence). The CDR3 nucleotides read TGTGCCAGTAGTATTCCTCTCGATGAAAAACTGTTTTTT. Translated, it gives CASSIPLDEKLFF.

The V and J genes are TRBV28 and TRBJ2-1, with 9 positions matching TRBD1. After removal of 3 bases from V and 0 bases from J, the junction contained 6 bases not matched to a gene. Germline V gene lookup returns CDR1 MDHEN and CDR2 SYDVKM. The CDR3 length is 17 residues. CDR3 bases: TGTGCCAGCAGTTTCACAGGGGGCATTAGCTCCTACAATGAGCAGTTCTTC. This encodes CASSFTGGISSYNEQFF. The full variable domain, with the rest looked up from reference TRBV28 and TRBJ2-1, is DVKVTQSSRYLVKRTGEKVFLECVQDMDHENMFWYRQDPGLGLRLIYFSYDVKMKEKGDIPEGYSVSREKKERFSLILESASTNQTSMYLCASSFTGGISSYNEQFFGPGTRLTVL.

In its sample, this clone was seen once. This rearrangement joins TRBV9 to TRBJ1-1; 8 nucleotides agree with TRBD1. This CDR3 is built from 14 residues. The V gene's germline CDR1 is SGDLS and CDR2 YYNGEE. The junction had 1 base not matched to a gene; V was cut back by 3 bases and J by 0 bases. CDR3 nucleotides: TGTGCCAGCAGCGAGGACAGGGTGAACACTGAAGCTTTCTTT. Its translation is CASSEDRVNTEAFF.

The CDR3 nucleotides are TGTGCCAGCAGTCACAGGGGAACCGGAAACACCATATATTTT. This gives the protein CASSHRGTGNTIYF. The chain combines TRBV28 with TRBJ1-3, with TRBD1 matching over 7 bases. With V trimmed by 5 bases and J by 4 bases, 5 bases remained unmatched. The CDR3 runs to 14 residues. Germline V gene sequence: CDR1 MDHEN, CDR2 SYDVKM. Full variable domain (rest looked up from reference TRBV28 and TRBJ1-3): DVKVTQSSRYLVKRTGEKVFLECVQDMDHENMFWYRQDPGLGLRLIYFSYDVKMKEKGDIPEGYSVSREKKERFSLILESASTNQTSMYLCASSHRGTGNTIYFGEGSWLTVV.

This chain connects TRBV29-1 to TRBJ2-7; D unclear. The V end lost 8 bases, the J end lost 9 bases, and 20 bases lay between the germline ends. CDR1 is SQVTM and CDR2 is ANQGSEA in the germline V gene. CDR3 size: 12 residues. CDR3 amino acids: CSTKGETFGQYF. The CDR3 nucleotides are TGCAGCACCAAAGGTGAAACTTTCGGGCAGTACTTC.

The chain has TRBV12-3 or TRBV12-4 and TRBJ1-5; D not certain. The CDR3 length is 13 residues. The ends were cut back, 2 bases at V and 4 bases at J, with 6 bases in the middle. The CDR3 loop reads CASSLSPNQPQHF. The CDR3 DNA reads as TGTGCCAGCAGTTTAAGCCCGAATCAGCCCCAGCATTTT.

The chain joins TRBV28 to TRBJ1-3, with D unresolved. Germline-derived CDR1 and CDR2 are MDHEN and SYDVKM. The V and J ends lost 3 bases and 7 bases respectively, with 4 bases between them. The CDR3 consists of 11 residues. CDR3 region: CASSFGNTIYF. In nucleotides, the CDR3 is TGTGCCAGCAGTTTTGGGAACACCATATATTTT.

CDR3 bases: TGTGCCAGCGGACGGGGGAACACAGATACGCAGTATTTT. It yields the protein CASGRGNTDTQYF. This sequence joins TRBV2 and TRBJ2-3; perhaps TRBD2 as D (6 bases). Trimming shortened V by 8 bases and J by 2 bases, and 11 bases separated the two germline ends. CDR3 length equals 13 residues. Germline CDR1 and CDR2: SNHLY and FYNNEI.

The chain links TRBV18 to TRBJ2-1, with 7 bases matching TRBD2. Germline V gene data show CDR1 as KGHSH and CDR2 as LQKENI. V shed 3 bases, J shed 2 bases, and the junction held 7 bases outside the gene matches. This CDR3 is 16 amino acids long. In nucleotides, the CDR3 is TGTGCCAGCTCACCTACGCTAGCGGATACCTACAATGAGCAGTTCTTC. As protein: CASSPTLADTYNEQFF. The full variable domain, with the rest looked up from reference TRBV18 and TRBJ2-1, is NAGVMQNPRHLVRRRGQEARLRCSPMKGHSHVYWYRQLPEEGLKFMVYLQKENIIDESGMPKERFSAEFPKEGPSILRIQQVVRGDSAAYFCASSPTLADTYNEQFFGPGTRLTVL.

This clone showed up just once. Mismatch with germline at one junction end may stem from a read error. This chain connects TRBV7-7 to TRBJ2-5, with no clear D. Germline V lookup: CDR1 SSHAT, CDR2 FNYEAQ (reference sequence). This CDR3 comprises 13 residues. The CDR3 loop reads CASSFNRQETQYF. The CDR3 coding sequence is TGTGCTAGCAGCTTTAACAGACAAGAGACCCAGTACTTC.

CDR3 sequence: CSVAGQFGDYEQYF. CDR3 DNA sequence: TGCAGCGTGGCGGGACAGTTTGGGGACTACGAGCAGTACTTC. The chain couples TRBV29-1 to TRBJ2-7, with D perhaps TRBD1 (7 bases). The ends were cut back, 6 bases at V and 3 bases at J, with 18 bases in the middle. The CDR3 has 14 amino acids. Germline values: CDR1 SQVTM, CDR2 ANQGSEA.

DNA for the CDR3: TGTGCCAGCAGCTACAGCCCTGGTAAGGATTTTGTGCAGTTCTTC. Translation: CASSYSPGKDFVQFF. J is TRBJ2-1 and V is TRBV7-3; D not certain. CDR3 length: 15 residues. Between the trimmed V and J ends, which lost 4 bases and 12 bases, there was a span of 22 bases. Germline values: CDR1 SGHTA, CDR2 FQGTGA.

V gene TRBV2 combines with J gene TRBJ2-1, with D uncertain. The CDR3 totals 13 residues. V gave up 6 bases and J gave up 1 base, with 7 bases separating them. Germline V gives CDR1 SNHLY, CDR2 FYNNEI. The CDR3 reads CASRGYSYNEQFF. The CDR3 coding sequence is TGTGCCAGCAGGGGTTATTCCTACAATGAGCAGTTCTTC.

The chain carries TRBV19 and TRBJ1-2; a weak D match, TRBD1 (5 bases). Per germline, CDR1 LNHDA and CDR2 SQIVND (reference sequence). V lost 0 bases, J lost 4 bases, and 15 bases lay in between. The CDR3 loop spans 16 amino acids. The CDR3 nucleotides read TGTGCCAGTAGTATAGATTCCCGAAGACAGTTCTATGGCTACACCTTC. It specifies CASSIDSRRQFYGYTF.

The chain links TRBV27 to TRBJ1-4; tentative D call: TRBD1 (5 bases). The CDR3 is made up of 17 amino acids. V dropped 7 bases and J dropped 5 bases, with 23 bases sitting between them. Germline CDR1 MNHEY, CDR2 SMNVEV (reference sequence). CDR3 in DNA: TGTGCCAGCAAGCCCTTGGGTCGGTTGCGGGGGAATGAAAAACTGTTTTTT. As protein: CASKPLGRLRGNEKLFF.

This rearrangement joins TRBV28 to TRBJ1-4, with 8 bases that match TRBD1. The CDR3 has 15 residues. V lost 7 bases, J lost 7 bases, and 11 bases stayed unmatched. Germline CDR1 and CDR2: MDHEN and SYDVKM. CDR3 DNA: TGTGCCAGCATCCCAGACAGGGGCCGGGGTGAAAAACTGTTTTTT. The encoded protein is CASIPDRGRGEKLFF.

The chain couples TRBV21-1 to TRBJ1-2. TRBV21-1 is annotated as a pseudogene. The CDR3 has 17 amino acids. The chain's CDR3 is CASSKGFWGTSNYGYTF. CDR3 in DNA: TGTGCCAGCAGCAAGGGATTTTGGGGAACGTCTAACTATGGCTACACCTTC.

DNA for the CDR3: TGTGCCAGCAGTACAGGATACTCTGGAAACACCATATATTTT. It is translated as CASSTGYSGNTIYF. The V and J genes are TRBV6-5 and TRBJ1-3, with a possible D match to TRBD1 (5 bases). The CDR3 is 14 residues long. Per germline, CDR1 MNHEY and CDR2 SVGAGI. V lost 5 bases, J lost 0 bases, and 8 bases lay in between.

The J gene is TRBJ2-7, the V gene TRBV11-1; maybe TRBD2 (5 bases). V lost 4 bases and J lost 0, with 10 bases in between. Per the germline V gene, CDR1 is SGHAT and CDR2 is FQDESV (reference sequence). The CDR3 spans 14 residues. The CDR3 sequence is CASSWESSSYEQYF. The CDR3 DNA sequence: TGTGCCAGCAGCTGGGAGTCCAGCTCCTACGAGCAGTACTTC.

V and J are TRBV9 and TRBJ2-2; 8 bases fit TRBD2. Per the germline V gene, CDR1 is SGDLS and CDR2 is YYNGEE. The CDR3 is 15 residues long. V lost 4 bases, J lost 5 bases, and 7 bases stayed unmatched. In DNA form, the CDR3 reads TGTGCCAGCAGCCGGAGCGGGGGAGGGACCGGGGAGCTGTTTTTT. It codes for CASSRSGGGTGELFF.

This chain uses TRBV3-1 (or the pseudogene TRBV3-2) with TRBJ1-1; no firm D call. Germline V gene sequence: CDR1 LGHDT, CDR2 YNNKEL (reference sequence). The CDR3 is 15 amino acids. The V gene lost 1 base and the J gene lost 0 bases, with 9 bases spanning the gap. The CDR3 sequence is CASSQGSGVNTEAFF. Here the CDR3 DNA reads TGTGCCAGCAGCCAAGGTTCTGGGGTGAACACTGAAGCTTTCTTT.

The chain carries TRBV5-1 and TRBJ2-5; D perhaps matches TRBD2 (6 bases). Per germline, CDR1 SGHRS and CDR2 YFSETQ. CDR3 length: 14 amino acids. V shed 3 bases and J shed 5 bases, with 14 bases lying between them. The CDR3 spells CASSSEVLAETQYF. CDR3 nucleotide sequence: TGCGCCAGCAGCTCGGAAGTGCTAGCGGAGACCCAGTACTTC.